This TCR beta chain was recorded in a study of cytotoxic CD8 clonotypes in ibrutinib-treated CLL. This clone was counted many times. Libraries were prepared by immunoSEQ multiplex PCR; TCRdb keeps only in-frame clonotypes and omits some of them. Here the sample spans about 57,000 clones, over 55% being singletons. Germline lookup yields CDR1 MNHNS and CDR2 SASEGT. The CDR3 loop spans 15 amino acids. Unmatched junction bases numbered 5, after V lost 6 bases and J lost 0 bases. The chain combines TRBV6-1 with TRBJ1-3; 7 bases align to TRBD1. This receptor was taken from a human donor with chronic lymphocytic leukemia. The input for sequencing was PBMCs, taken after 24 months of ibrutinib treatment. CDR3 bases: TGTGCCAGCAGCGTTGGGACAGTCTCTGGAAACACCATATATTTT. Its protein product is CASSVGTVSGNTIYF.